This T cell receptor (beta chain) was captured in a study of blood T cells in healthy people across ages. For the second PCR, which ran for about 6 to 11 cycles, a sample-barcoded 5' primer and a J-beta primer mix were used. TCRdb re-analysed the 5' RACE reads in MiXCR, keeping a single row per CDR3 protein. The repertoire has approximately 940,000 distinct CDR3 sequences, 48% of them found once; the top ten carry around an eighth. Trimming took 8 bases from V and 5 from J, leaving 16 bases between them. The CDR3 is made up of 14 amino acids. Specimen: blood. The chain employs TRBV12-3 or TRBV12-4 and TRBJ1-5; tentative D call: TRBD1 (6 bases). This clonotype was sampled from a man aged 30-40 years in good health. The CDR3 is CASQLTGTDQPQHF. The CDR3 DNA reads TGTGCCAGCCAGCTAACAGGGACCGATCAGCCCCAGCATTTT.